This T cell receptor (beta chain) was recorded in a study of T cells in Graves' hyperthyroidism and ophthalmopathy. On the study more broadly: Staff took peripheral blood when the initial diagnosis was made, before any treatment began.

Criteria for exclusion of patients were uncontrolled infection, other autoimmune disease, pregnancy or lactation. Whole-study findings and limits: Before onset, by a median of approximately 5.9 months, the model predicted ophthalmopathy.

V lost 5 bases to trimming and J lost 9 bases; unmatched junction nucleotides: 12. The CDR3 length is 15 residues. Germline CDR1 reads MDHEN; CDR2 reads SYDVKM. Of note for this clonotype: Its antigen is undetermined.

RNA transcripts were the template for amplifying TCR beta CDR3 regions. HTBI primers were used for first-round RT-PCR of the TCR CDR3. One entry per CDR3 protein results from TCRdb running MiXCR on the multiplex PCR reads. The data show 200,000 to 250,000 distinct CDR3 sequences, approximately 16% seen once. This sequence originates from a woman in her late teens or twenties with Graves' ophthalmopathy. The material sequenced was blood. The chain employs TRBV28 and TRBJ2-7; TRBD2 matches at 11 bases. Written as DNA, the CDR3 is TGTGCCAGCAGTCGTCGTAGCGGGGGGGCTCTCGTGCAGTACTTC. Translation: CASSRRSGGALVQYF.